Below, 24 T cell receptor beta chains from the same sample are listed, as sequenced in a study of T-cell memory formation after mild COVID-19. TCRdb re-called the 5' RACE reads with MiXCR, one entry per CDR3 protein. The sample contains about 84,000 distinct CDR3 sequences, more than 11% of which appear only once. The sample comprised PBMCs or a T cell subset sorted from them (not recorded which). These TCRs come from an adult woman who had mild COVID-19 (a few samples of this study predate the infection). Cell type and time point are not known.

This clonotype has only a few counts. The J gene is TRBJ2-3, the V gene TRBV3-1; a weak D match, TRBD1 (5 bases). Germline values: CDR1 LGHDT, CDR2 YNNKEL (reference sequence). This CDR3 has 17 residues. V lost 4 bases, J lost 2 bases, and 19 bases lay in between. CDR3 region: CASSRGVERPFTDTQYF. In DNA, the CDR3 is TGTGCCAGCAGCCGGGGCGTGGAGAGGCCCTTCACAGATACGCAGTATTTT.

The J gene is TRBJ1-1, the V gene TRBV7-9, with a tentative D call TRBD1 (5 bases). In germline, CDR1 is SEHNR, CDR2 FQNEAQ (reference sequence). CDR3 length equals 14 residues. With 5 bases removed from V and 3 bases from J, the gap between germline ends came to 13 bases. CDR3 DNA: TGTGCCAGCAGCATAGGAGTGGGGGACACTGAAGCTTTCTTT. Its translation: CASSIGVGDTEAFF.

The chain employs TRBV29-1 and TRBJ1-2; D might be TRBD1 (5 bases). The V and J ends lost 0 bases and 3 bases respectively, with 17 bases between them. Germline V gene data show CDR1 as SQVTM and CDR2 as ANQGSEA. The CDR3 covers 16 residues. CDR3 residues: CSVEDRQLGTHYGYTF. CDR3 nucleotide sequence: TGCAGCGTTGAAGATCGACAGCTGGGAACGCACTATGGCTACACCTTC.

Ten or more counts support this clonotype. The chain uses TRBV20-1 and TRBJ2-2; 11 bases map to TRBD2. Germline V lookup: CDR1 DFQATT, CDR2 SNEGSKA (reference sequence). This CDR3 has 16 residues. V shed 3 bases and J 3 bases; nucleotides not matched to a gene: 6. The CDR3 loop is CSARGTSGGDTGELFF. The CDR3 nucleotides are TGCAGTGCTAGGGGGACTAGCGGAGGAGACACCGGGGAGCTGTTTTTT.

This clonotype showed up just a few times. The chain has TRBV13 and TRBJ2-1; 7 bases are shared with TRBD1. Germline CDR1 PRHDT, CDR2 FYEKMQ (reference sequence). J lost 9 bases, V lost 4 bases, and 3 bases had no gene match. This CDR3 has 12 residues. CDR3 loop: CASSSAGGEQFF. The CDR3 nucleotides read TGTGCCAGCAGCTCAGCAGGGGGTGAGCAGTTCTTC.

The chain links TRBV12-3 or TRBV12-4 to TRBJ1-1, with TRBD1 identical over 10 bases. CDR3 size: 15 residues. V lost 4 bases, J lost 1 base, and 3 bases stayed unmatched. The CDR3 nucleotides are TGTGCCAGCAGTTCGACAGGGGGCGGGAACACTGAAGCTTTCTTT. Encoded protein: CASSSTGGGNTEAFF.

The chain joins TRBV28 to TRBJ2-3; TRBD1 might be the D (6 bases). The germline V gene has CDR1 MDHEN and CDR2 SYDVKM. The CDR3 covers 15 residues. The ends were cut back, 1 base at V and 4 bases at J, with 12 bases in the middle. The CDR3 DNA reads TGTGCCAGCAGTTTATTCAGGGGAGCGTCAGATACGCAGTATTTT. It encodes CASSLFRGASDTQYF.

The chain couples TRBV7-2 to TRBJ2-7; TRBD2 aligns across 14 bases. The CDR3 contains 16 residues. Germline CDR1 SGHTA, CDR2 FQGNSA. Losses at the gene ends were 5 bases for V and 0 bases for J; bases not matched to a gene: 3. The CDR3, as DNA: TGTGCCAGCAGCCAAGGGACTAGCGGGAGCTCCTACGAGCAGTACTTC. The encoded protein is CASSQGTSGSSYEQYF.

In DNA, the CDR3 is TGTGCCAGCAGCTTAGCGAGGGTCCTGAGCACAGATACGCAGTATTTT. This sequence encodes CASSLARVLSTDTQYF. V usage is TRBV7-8 and J usage is TRBJ2-3; perhaps TRBD2 as D (5 bases). CDR1 and CDR2 from the germline V gene are SGHVS and FQNEAQ. The CDR3 runs to 16 residues. Trimming took off 0 bases at V and 0 bases at J, with 10 bases between the two ends.

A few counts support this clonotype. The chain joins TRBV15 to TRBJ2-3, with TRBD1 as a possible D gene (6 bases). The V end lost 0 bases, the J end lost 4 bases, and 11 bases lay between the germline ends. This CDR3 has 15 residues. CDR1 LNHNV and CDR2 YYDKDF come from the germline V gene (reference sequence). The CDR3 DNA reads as TGTGCCACCAGCAGAGATGACAGGTTGGCAGATACGCAGTATTTT. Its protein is CATSRDDRLADTQYF.

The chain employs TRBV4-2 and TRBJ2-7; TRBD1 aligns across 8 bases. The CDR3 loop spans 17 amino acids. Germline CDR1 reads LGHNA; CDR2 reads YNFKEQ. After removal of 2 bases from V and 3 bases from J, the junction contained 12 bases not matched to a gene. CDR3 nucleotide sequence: TGTGCCAGCAGCCAAAACCCCTGGACAGGGATTGGCTACGAGCAGTACTTC. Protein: CASSQNPWTGIGYEQYF.

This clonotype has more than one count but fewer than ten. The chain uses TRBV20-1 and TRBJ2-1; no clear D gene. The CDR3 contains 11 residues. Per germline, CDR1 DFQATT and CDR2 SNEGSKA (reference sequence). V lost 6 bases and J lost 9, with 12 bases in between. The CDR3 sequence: CSAFPGPEQFF. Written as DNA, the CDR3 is TGCAGTGCCTTCCCTGGACCTGAGCAGTTCTTC.

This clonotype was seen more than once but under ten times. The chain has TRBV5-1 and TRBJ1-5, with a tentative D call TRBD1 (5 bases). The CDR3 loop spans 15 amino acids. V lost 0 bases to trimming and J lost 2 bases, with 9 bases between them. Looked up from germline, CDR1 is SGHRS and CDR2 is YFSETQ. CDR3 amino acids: CASSLEGYGNQPQHF. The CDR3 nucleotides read TGCGCCAGCAGCTTGGAGGGGTATGGCAATCAGCCCCAGCATTTT. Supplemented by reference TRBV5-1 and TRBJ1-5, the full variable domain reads KAGVTQTPRYLIKTRGQQVTLSCSPISGHRSVSWYQQTPGQGLQFLFEYFSETQRNKGNFPGRFSGRQFSNSRSEMNVSTLELGDSALYLCASSLEGYGNQPQHFGDGTRLSIL.

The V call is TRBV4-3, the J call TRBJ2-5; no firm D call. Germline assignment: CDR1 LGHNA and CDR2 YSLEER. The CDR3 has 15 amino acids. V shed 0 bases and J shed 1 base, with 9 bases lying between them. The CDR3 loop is CASSQERNPQETQYF. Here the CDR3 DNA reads TGCGCCAGCAGCCAAGAGCGGAATCCCCAAGAGACCCAGTACTTC.

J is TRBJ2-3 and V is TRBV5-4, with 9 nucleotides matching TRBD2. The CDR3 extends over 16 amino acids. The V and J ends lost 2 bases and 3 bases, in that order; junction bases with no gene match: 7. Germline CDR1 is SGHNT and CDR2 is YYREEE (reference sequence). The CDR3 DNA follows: TGTGCCAGCAGCTTTAGGGGACTAGCAAGGACAGATACGCAGTATTTT. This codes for CASSFRGLARTDTQYF.

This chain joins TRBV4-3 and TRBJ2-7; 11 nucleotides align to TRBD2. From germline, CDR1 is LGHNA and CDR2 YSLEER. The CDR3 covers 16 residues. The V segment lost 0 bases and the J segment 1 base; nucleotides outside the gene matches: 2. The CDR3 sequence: CASSQEGTSGSYEQYF. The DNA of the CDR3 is TGCGCCAGCAGCCAAGAGGGGACTAGCGGTTCCTACGAGCAGTACTTC.

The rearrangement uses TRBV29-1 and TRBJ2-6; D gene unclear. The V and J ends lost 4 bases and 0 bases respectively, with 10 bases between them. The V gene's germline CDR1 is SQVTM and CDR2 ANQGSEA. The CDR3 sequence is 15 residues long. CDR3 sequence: CSVGGWVSGANVLTF. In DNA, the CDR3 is TGCAGCGTTGGCGGCTGGGTCTCTGGGGCCAACGTCCTGACTTTC.

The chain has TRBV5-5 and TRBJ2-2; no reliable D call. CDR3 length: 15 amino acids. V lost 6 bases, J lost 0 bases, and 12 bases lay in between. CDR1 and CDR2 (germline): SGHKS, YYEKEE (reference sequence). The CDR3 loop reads CASTQDIPNTGELFF. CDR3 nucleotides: TGTGCCAGCACTCAAGACATACCGAACACCGGGGAGCTGTTTTTT.

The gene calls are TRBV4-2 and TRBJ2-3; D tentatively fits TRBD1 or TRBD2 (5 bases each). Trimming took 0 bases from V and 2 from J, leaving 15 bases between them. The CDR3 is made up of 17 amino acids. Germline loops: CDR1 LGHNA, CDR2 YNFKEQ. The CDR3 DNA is TGTGCCAGCAGCCAAGATGGGACGAGAACTTTCACAGATACGCAGTATTTT. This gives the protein CASSQDGTRTFTDTQYF.

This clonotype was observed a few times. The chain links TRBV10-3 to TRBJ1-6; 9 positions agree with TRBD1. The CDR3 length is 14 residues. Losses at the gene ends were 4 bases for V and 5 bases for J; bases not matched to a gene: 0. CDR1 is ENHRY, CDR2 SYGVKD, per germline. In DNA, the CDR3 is TGTGCCATCAGTGGGACAGGGGATAATTCACCCCTCCACTTT. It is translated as CAISGTGDNSPLHF.

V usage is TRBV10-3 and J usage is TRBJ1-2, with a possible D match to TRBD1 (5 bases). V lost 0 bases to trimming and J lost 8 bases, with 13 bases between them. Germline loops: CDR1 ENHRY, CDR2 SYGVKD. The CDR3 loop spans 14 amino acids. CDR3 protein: CAISESLIRAGYTF. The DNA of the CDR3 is TGTGCCATCAGTGAGTCTTTGATCAGGGCCGGCTACACCTTC.

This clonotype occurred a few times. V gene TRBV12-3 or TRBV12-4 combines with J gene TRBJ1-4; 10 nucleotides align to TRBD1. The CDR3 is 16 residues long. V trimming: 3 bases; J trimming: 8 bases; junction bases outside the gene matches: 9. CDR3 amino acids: CASSLLPGQGMEKLFF. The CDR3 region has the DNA TGTGCCAGCAGTTTGCTCCCGGGACAGGGGATGGAAAAACTGTTTTTT.

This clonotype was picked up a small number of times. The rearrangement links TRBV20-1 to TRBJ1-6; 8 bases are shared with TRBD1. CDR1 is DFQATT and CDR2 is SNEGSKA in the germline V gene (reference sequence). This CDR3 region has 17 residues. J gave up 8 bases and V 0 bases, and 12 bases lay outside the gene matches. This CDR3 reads CSARDRGTGFLYSPLHF. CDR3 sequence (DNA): TGCAGTGCTAGAGATCGGGGGACAGGTTTCCTTTATTCACCCCTCCACTTT.

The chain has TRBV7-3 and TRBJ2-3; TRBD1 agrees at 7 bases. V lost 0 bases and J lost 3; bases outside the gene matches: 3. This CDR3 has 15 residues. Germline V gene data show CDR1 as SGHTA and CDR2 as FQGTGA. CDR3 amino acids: CASSLTTGATDTQYF. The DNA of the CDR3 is TGTGCCAGCAGCTTAACTACAGGGGCGACAGATACGCAGTATTTT.